This T cell receptor (beta chain) was retrieved from a study of CD8+CD57+ T cells in acquired aplastic anemia. Overall study: The DNA of sorted CD4+ and CD8+ cells averaged 3.2 ug.

Regarding this clonotype: Its target is unknown.

General study findings and limits: Twenty-nine shared CD8+ CDR3s appeared highly expressed within patients' immunodominant clones.

Investigators profiled TCR beta VDJ and CDR3 from genomic DNA template. TCRdb fed the reads into MiXCR, producing one record per CDR3 protein. Among about 270,000 distinct CDR3 sequences, approximately 57% were seen once, and the ten largest hold approximately 8%. The CDR3 consists of 16 residues. The V and J ends lost 2 bases and 1 base, in that order; junction bases with no gene match: 6. Germline assignment: CDR1 DFQATT and CDR2 SNEGSKA (reference sequence). The J gene is TRBJ2-1, the V gene TRBV20-1; 9 nucleotides line up with TRBD2. The specimen was sorted CD4+, CD8+, or CD8+CD57+ T cells (not recorded which) from PBMCs. This clonotype originated in a human donor with severe aplastic anemia or a healthy control (not recorded which). The CDR3 is CSARPTSGRSYNEQFF. The CDR3 bases are TGCAGTGCTAGACCGACTAGCGGTAGATCCTACAATGAGCAGTTCTTC.